This passage covers 19 T cell receptor beta chains from one sample sequenced in a study of radiation and T cells in renal cell carcinoma. This sample's time point: baseline pretreatment blood. Treatment defined: 15 Gy SBRT to primary tumor, nephrectomy 4 weeks later. Assay: immunoSEQ multiplex PCR; the TCRdb copy retains only in-frame clones and omits some. The sample consists of about 130,000 clones, about four fifths of them appearing once. The sample was blood, taken from a patient whose treatment included radiotherapy and nephrectomy. These receptors were collected from an older woman with renal cell carcinoma.

The chain couples TRBV28 to TRBJ1-3, with 7 bases that match TRBD1. Germline CDR1 and CDR2: MDHEN and SYDVKM. After removal of 5 bases from V and 0 bases from J, the junction contained 10 bases not matched to a gene. This CDR3 has 17 residues. CDR3 region: CASSPRTGGVSGNTIYF. The DNA of the CDR3 is TGTGCCAGCAGTCCCCGGACAGGCGGCGTCTCTGGAAACACCATATATTTT. The full variable domain, completed using reference TRBV28 and TRBJ1-3, is DVKVTQSSRYLVKRTGEKVFLECVQDMDHENMFWYRQDPGLGLRLIYFSYDVKMKEKGDIPEGYSVSREKKERFSLILESASTNQTSMYLCASSPRTGGVSGNTIYFGEGSWLTVV.

The V call is TRBV6-4, the J call TRBJ1-1; a possible D gene is TRBD1 (6 bases). This CDR3 is built from 16 residues. V was pared by 7 bases and J by 5 bases, with 23 bases between. Per germline, CDR1 MRHNA and CDR2 SNTAGT. This CDR3 is CASTPIIGGLGTEAFF. The DNA of the CDR3 is TGTGCCAGCACTCCGATAATAGGGGGGCTAGGAACTGAAGCTTTCTTT.

The chain is built from TRBV2 and TRBJ2-1, with 10 bases identical to TRBD1. The CDR3 is 15 residues long. CDR1 SNHLY and CDR2 FYNNEI come from the germline V gene. Trimming cost V 4 bases and J 4 bases; bases outside gene matches: 4. Here the CDR3 reads CASSADRGPYNEQFF. CDR3 bases: TGTGCCAGCAGTGCCGACAGGGGGCCGTACAATGAGCAGTTCTTC.

The chain is built from TRBV9 and TRBJ1-5; a possible D gene is TRBD1 (5 bases). V lost 7 bases and J 3 bases, leaving 14 bases between the germline ends. The length of the CDR3 is 14 residues. CDR1 and CDR2 (germline): SGDLS, YYNGEE. CDR3: CASGGGNFNQPQHF. Written as DNA, the CDR3 is TGTGCCAGCGGCGGGGGGAACTTCAATCAGCCCCAGCATTTT.

V and J are TRBV9 and TRBJ2-1; no clear D. The CDR3 runs 13 residues. In germline, CDR1 is SGDLS, CDR2 YYNGEE. V dropped 0 bases and J dropped 6 bases, with 7 bases sitting between them. CDR3 amino acids: CASSVGPSNEQFF. The CDR3 DNA is TGTGCCAGCAGCGTAGGGCCGTCCAATGAGCAGTTCTTC.

The gene calls are TRBV2 and TRBJ1-3, with D maybe TRBD1 (5 bases). V lost 5 bases and J 0 bases, leaving 8 bases between the germline ends. Germline-derived CDR1 and CDR2 are SNHLY and FYNNEI. The CDR3 covers 14 residues. The CDR3 sequence is CASSQGYSGNTIYF. The CDR3 nucleotides read TGTGCCAGCAGTCAGGGTTACTCTGGAAACACCATATATTTT.

J is TRBJ1-1 and V is TRBV28; possibly TRBD1 for D (5 bases). The CDR3 is made up of 14 amino acids. Germline CDR1 and CDR2: MDHEN and SYDVKM. The ends were cut back, 5 bases at V and 4 bases at J, with 14 bases in the middle. The CDR3 loop reads CASSDDVGGTEAFF. CDR3 nucleotides: TGTGCCAGCAGTGACGACGTGGGGGGCACTGAAGCTTTCTTT.

This chain connects TRBV9 to TRBJ2-1; the D gene is possibly TRBD2 (5 bases). The CDR3 spans 15 residues. V lost 0 bases to trimming and J lost 6 bases, with 13 bases between them. The V gene's germline CDR1 is SGDLS and CDR2 YYNGEE. The CDR3 sequence is CASSVGTLTSNEQFF. CDR3 DNA sequence: TGTGCCAGCAGCGTAGGGACTCTAACAAGCAATGAGCAGTTCTTC.

This clone has ten or more counts. The rearrangement uses TRBV6-1 and TRBJ1-1; D is perhaps TRBD1 (5 bases). Trimming stripped 0 bases from V and 2 bases from J, with 7 bases between. The germline V gene encodes CDR1 MNHNS and CDR2 SASEGT. This CDR3 has 14 residues. The CDR3, as DNA: TGTGCCAGCAGTGAAGCTGACAGAAACACTGAAGCTTTCTTT. It encodes CASSEADRNTEAFF.

The rearrangement joins TRBV7-2 to TRBJ2-7; 12 positions agree with TRBD2. The V and J ends lost 4 bases and 0 bases, in that order; junction bases with no gene match: 4. This CDR3 comprises 16 residues. Germline CDR1 SGHTA, CDR2 FQGNSA. CDR3 in DNA: TGTGCCAGCAGCTCCACTAGCGGGGGGAGCTCCTACGAGCAGTACTTC. Translated, it gives CASSSTSGGSSYEQYF.

The chain carries TRBV6-1 and TRBJ2-7; TRBD1 agrees at 7 bases. Germline V CDR1 and CDR2: MNHNS, SASEGT. The trim removed 2 bases at V and 4 bases at J, leaving 8 bases unmatched. The CDR3 is 15 amino acids. In DNA, the CDR3 is TGTGCCAGCAGTGAACTGACAGGGAACATATACGAGCAGTACTTC. Its protein is CASSELTGNIYEQYF.

This clone showed up just once. The chain combines TRBV15 with TRBJ1-4, with D hard to call. The CDR3 length is 15 residues. Between the trimmed V and J ends, which lost 0 bases and 2 bases, there was a span of 7 bases. CDR1 is LNHNV, CDR2 YYDKDF, per germline (reference sequence). As DNA, the CDR3 is TGTGCCACCAGCAGAGATTCGGGGACTAATGAAAAACTGTTTTTT. This sequence encodes CATSRDSGTNEKLFF. The full variable domain, rest sourced from reference TRBV15 and TRBJ1-4, is DAMVIQNPRYQVTQFGKPVTLSCSQTLNHNVMYWYQQKSSQAPKLLFHYYDKDFNNEADTPDNFQSRRPNTSFCFLDIRSPGLGDTAMYLCATSRDSGTNEKLFFGSGTQLSVL.

The gene calls are TRBV19 and TRBJ2-2; D unresolved. Germline V lookup: CDR1 LNHDA, CDR2 SQIVND (reference sequence). V lost 3 bases and J lost 0, with 8 bases in between. The CDR3 contains 15 residues. The CDR3 sequence is CASSIRRSNTGELFF. CDR3 DNA: TGTGCCAGTAGTATTCGCCGTTCGAACACCGGGGAGCTGTTTTTT.

This chain connects TRBV27 to TRBJ2-1, with 7 positions matching TRBD2. The CDR3 is made up of 17 amino acids. V trimming: 5 bases; J trimming: 8 bases; junction bases outside the gene matches: 18. CDR1 is MNHEY and CDR2 is SMNVEV in the germline V gene (reference sequence). CDR3 amino acids: CASSVEGGSGALYEQFF. The CDR3 region has the DNA TGTGCCAGCAGTGTGGAAGGCGGGAGTGGAGCTCTGTATGAGCAGTTCTTC.

This rearrangement joins TRBV4-1 to TRBJ1-5; D is unclear. CDR1 is MGHRA, CDR2 YSYEKL, per germline. There are 13 residues in the CDR3. V was shortened by 0 bases and J by 6 bases, with 6 bases between the two germline ends. CDR3 coding DNA: TGCGCCAGCAGCCAAGATACGGGTCAGCCCCAGCATTTT. Translating gives CASSQDTGQPQHF.

This clone has only a few counts. The chain links TRBV19 to TRBJ1-1, with 8 positions matching TRBD1. Germline V gene data show CDR1 as LNHDA and CDR2 as SQIVND (reference sequence). With 5 bases clipped from V and 0 bases from J, the junction kept 5 bases outside the gene matches. The CDR3 runs 15 residues. The chain's CDR3 is CASSASGGMNTEAFF. CDR3 in DNA: TGTGCCAGTAGTGCCTCAGGGGGCATGAACACTGAAGCTTTCTTT.

The gene calls are TRBV28 and TRBJ1-1, with D maybe TRBD1 (5 bases). CDR3 length equals 14 residues. Germline CDR1 is MDHEN and CDR2 is SYDVKM. V dropped 3 bases and J dropped 3 bases, with 11 bases sitting between them. The CDR3 is CASSFGRVYTEAFF. DNA for the CDR3: TGTGCCAGCAGTTTCGGCAGGGTTTACACTGAAGCTTTCTTT. The whole variable domain, remainder taken from reference TRBV28 and TRBJ1-1, is DVKVTQSSRYLVKRTGEKVFLECVQDMDHENMFWYRQDPGLGLRLIYFSYDVKMKEKGDIPEGYSVSREKKERFSLILESASTNQTSMYLCASSFGRVYTEAFFGQGTRLTVV.

The V gene is TRBV5-1, the J gene TRBJ2-2; TRBD2 agrees at 8 bases. The CDR3 has 15 residues. After removal of 5 bases from V and 1 base from J, the junction contained 4 bases not matched to a gene. CDR1 is SGHRS, CDR2 YFSETQ, per germline. The CDR3 loop is CASSLREVNTGELFF. The CDR3 DNA sequence: TGCGCCAGCAGTTTGCGGGAGGTGAACACCGGGGAGCTGTTTTTT.

V usage is TRBV6-5 and J usage is TRBJ1-2; TRBD1 matches 7 bases. The CDR3 length is 14 residues. Trimming cost V 7 bases and J 8 bases; bases outside gene matches: 13. Germline V lookup: CDR1 MNHEY, CDR2 SVGAGI. The CDR3 bases are TGTGCCAGCAAACCTGGGGCGACAGGGCTAGGCTACACCTTC. Its protein is CASKPGATGLGYTF.